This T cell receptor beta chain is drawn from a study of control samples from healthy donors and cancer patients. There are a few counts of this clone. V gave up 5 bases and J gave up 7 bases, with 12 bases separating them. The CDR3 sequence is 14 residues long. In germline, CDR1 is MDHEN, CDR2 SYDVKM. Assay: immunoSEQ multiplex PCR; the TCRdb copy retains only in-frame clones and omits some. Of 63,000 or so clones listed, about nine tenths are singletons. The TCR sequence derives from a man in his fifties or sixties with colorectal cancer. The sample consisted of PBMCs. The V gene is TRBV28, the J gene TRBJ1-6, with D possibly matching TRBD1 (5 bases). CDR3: CASSPGTQNSPLHF. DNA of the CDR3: TGTGCCAGCAGTCCCGGGACGCAAAATTCACCCCTCCACTTT.